The rows below give T cell receptor beta chains drawn from one sample of a study of tumor-infiltrating lymphocytes in primary liver carcinoma. From the multiplex PCR reads, TCRdb called clonotypes with MiXCR, one entry per CDR3 protein. The profile shows approximately 22,000 distinct CDR3 sequences, approximately 70% of them singletons. Material: liver tumor tissue from sampling region 1. The source is a man in his forties or fifties with primary liver carcinoma and hepatitis B virus infection. Both conserved end residues are part of each CDR3. The D gene is left open where the match is weak. Only some rows state a clone size, as once, few, many or a class for expanded clones.

d_gene | abundance | j_gene | v_gene | CDR3nt | CDR3aa
TRBD1 | . | TRBJ2-5 | TRBV29-1 | TGCAGCGTTTTAGGGGACAGGGGGCGGTCAGAGACTCAGTACTTC | CSVLGDRGRSETQYF
. | . | TRBJ1-1 | TRBV5-4 | TGTGCCAGCGGCTTCGGTCGAGGGGGGACGAACACTGAAGCTCTCTTT | CASGFGRGGTNTEALF
. | few | TRBJ1-5 | TRBV7-6 | TGTGCCAGCAGCTCCCGGGGGCTGAATAGCAATCAGCCCCAGCATTTT | CASSSRGLNSNQPQHF
. | few | TRBJ2-7 | TRBV20-1 | TGCAGTATAATAGGGGGGGTTTTAAGCGGGCAAACCTACGAGCAGTACTTC | CSIIGGVLSGQTYEQYF
TRBD1 | . | TRBJ2-7 | TRBV6-2/TRBV6-3 | TGTACCAGCAGTTACCATCTAGACAGGGCGTATGAGCAGTACTTC | CTSSYHLDRAYEQYF
. | . | TRBJ2-1 | TRBV11-2 | TGTGTCAGCAGCCCTTTCTCCAGCTGGAAGGATGGTGAGCAGTCCTTC | CVSSPFSSWKDGEQSF
TRBD1 | . | TRBJ2-1 | TRBV29-1 | TGCAGCGGGATCGGACAGGGGACCTACATTGAGAAATTCTTC | CSGIGQGTYIEKFF
. | . | TRBJ2-1 | TRBV11-2 | TGTGCCAGCAACTTAGAGCTGGTTGTTAACTATAATGAGCGGTTCTTC | CASNLELVVNYNERFF
. | many | TRBJ1-2 | TRBV2 | TGTGCCAGCAGGGACGTTTATGGCTACACCTTC | CASRDVYGYTF
TRBD2 | few | TRBJ2-2 | TRBV6-1 | TGTGCCAGCGGGGTACTAGCGGTGACCGGGGAGCTATTTTTT | CASGVLAVTGELFF
. | . | TRBJ2-7 | TRBV5-5 | TGTGGCAGCAGCCCTGGACCGGGTTCCTACAATGAACAGTACTTC | CGSSPGPGSYNEQYF
. | . | TRBJ2-2 | TRBV13 | TGTGCCAGCAGCACCACTAGAAACAACGCCGGGGAGCTGTTTTTT | CASSTTRNNAGELFF
. | . | TRBJ2-7 | TRBV4-1 | TGCACCAGCAGCCCGGACCGTTGGTACAAGCAGTACTTC | CTSSPDRWYKQYF
. | . | TRBJ1-5 | TRBV11-2 | TGTGCCAGCAGCTTAGATAATGGACAACCCCAGCATTTT | CASSLDNGQPQHF
. | . | TRBJ2-7 | TRBV4-3 | TGCGCCAGCAGCCATAATCGGGAGACTCCCTACGAGCATTACTTC | CASSHNRETPYEHYF
TRBD2 | many | TRBJ2-2 | TRBV28 | TGTGCCACCCACCCCCCCACTAGCGCATACACCGGGGAGCTGTTTTTT | CATHPPTSAYTGELFF
TRBD1 | many | TRBJ2-3 | TRBV5-4 | TGTGCCAGCAGCTTAGGGGACAGGGGGACAGATACGCAGTATTTT | CASSLGDRGTDTQYF
. | . | TRBJ2-3 | TRBV11-2 | TGTGCCAGCAGCTTAATATTGGTGGGGGACACAGATATGCAGTGTTTT | CASSLILVGDTDMQCF
TRBD2 | . | TRBJ2-1 | TRBV10-3 | TGTGCCATCATGGCTAGCGGGAGTTACCATGAGCACTTCTTC | CAIMASGSYHEHFF
TRBD2 | . | TRBJ2-3 | TRBV4-2 | TGTGCCAGCAGCCAAGTGGCTCTTCTAGCGGGAGCGACAGATGCGCACTATTTT | CASSQVALLAGATDAHYF
TRBD1 | many | TRBJ2-3 | TRBV11-2 | TGTGCCGGCAGCAAAGGACAGGGGGCAGATACGCAGTATTTT | CAGSKGQGADTQYF
TRBD2 | . | TRBJ2-7 | TRBV4-1 | TGCGCCATCAGCCAAGAACTAGCGGAAGGGTACGAGAAGTACTTC | CAISQELAEGYEKYF
. | . | TRBJ2-1 | TRBV11-2 | TGTGCCAGCAGCTTATACGTACTAGTTAGTGAGCAGTTCTTC | CASSLYVLVSEQFF
. | . | TRBJ2-3 | TRBV11-2 | TGTGCCAGCAGCTTGTGCGTCGGGAGTCCAGATATGCAGTATTTT | CASSLCVGSPDMQYF
. | . | TRBJ2-1 | TRBV4-1 | TGCGCCAGCAGTCCGCTCGGTAACAACGACAATGAGCAGTCCTTC | CASSPLGNNDNEQSF
. | once | TRBJ1-4 | TRBV29-1 | TGCAGCGTGTGGGGAGGGTCGTGTGAAAAACTGTTTTTT | CSVWGGSCEKLFF
TRBD1 | many | TRBJ2-5 | TRBV14 | TGTGCCAGCAGCCGTCGGACAGGGGGAAACCAAGAGACCCAGTACTTC | CASSRRTGGNQETQYF
TRBD1 | many | TRBJ1-1 | TRBV7-9 | TGTGCCAGCAGCCAGACAGGGTTCGTTGCTTTCTTT | CASSQTGFVAFF
TRBD1 | once | TRBJ2-7 | TRBV12-3/TRBV12-4 | TGTGCCAGCAGTTTTGGGCAGGGGGCCAACTACGATCAGTACTTC | CASSFGQGANYDQYF
. | large | TRBJ2-2 | TRBV12-3/TRBV12-4 | TGTGCCAGCAGCGGCTACTCCACCGGGGAGCTGTTTTTT | CASSGYSTGELFF
. | . | TRBJ2-2 | TRBV11-2 | TGTGCCAGCAGATTAGTATTAGGAGGGGCGAACACCGGGGGGCTGCTTTTT | CASRLVLGGANTGGLLF
. | . | TRBJ2-7 | TRBV7-8 | TGTGCCAGCAACTTGGGCCTGGTGGAGGAACAGTACTTC | CASNLGLVEEQYF
. | . | TRBJ2-7 | TRBV4-1 | TGTGCCAACAGCCAAGATTTGGTAAGTGGCTACGAGCAGTACTTC | CANSQDLVSGYEQYF
. | . | TRBJ1-2 | TRBV13 | TGTGCCAGCAGCACCAGCGTCCTAGGGGGTGGGGACTATGGCCACACCTTC | CASSTSVLGGGDYGHTF
. | . | TRBJ1-4 | TRBV11-2 | TGTGCCAGCAGCAAGATCCCAGGAGGAACAAATGAAAAACTGCTTTTC | CASSKIPGGTNEKLLF
. | few | TRBJ1-1 | TRBV7-9 | TGTGTCAGTAGCTTAGGGGCGGGCTCCGAAGCTTTCTTT | CVSSLGAGSEAFF
TRBD2 | . | TRBJ2-1 | TRBV19 | TGTGCCAGTACCGTCGGGACTAGACGCAATGAGCAGTTCTTC | CASTVGTRRNEQFF
. | . | TRBJ1-6 | TRBV12-3/TRBV12-4 | TGTGGCAGCAGTTTAAAGAATTCAGCCCTCTACTTT | CGSSLKNSALYF
. | . | TRBJ2-1 | TRBV11-2 | TGTGCCAGCAGCTCACACCGGCTAGTTAGTGAACAGTTCTTC | CASSSHRLVSEQFF
TRBD1 | . | TRBJ2-7 | TRBV6-5 | TGTGCCAGTAGTGATTCACAGGGGGCAAAGCAATACTTC | CASSDSQGAKQYF
. | . | TRBJ2-1 | TRBV21-1 | TGTGCCAGCAGCAAATTTGGGCTAGCAGGAAGCTCCTACAATGAGCAGTTCTTC | CASSKFGLAGSSYNEQFF
. | . | TRBJ2-3 | TRBV29-1 | TGCAGCGTCGGGCGGGAAACAATAACAGATACGCAGTATTTT | CSVGRETITDTQYF
. | . | TRBJ2-5 | TRBV11-2 | TGTGTCAGCAGCCAAACTCCTGGTGTTGGGAAAGAGACCCAGTACTTC | CVSSQTPGVGKETQYF
. | many | TRBJ2-1 | TRBV25-1 | TGTGCCAGCAGTGGAACAATCTACAATGAGCAGTTCTTC | CASSGTIYNEQFF
. | . | TRBJ2-7 | TRBV11-1 | TGTGTCAGCAACTCAAGAGACTCTTTCAGCCTCTACGAGCAGTACTTC | CVSNSRDSFSLYEQYF
. | . | TRBJ2-7 | TRBV2 | TGTGCCAGCAGTGAGAACAGGTCGGCCTCCTATGAGCAGTACTTC | CASSENRSASYEQYF
. | . | TRBJ2-3 | TRBV11-2 | TGTGCCAGCAGCATGGAAGTTGGGAGTCCAGATACGCAGTATTTT | CASSMEVGSPDTQYF
TRBD1 | once | TRBJ2-6 | TRBV5-1 | TGCGCCAGCAGCTTGGTCGGACAGGGAGCTGGGGCCAATGTCCTGACTTTC | CASSLVGQGAGANVLTF
. | . | TRBJ1-1 | TRBV6-6 | TGTGCTAACAGAACTGGGACGTATAGTAACACTGAAGCTTTCTTT | CANRTGTYSNTEAFF
. | . | TRBJ1-3 | TRBV6-6 | TGTGCCAGCAGTTCCGAAGACGCGCAGCTTGGAAAAACCATATATTTT | CASSSEDAQLGKTIYF